The 32 T cell receptor beta chains below were found in one sample sequenced in a study of cytomegalovirus exposure and HLA in healthy donors. 13 Jbeta primers and 60 Vbeta primers were used for the PCR. Assay: immunoSEQ multiplex PCR; the TCRdb copy retains only in-frame clones and omits some. The profile shows about 140,000 clones, approximately 70% of them singletons. The material sequenced was PBMCs. The receptors stem from a woman aged 40 to 55 in good health and CMV-seronegative.

DNA of the CDR3: TGTGCCAGCAGTGAAGCCAGAAACCCCACCGGGGAGCTGTTTTTT. Its protein product is CASSEARNPTGELFF. J is TRBJ2-2 and V is TRBV2; the D is unclear. From germline, CDR1 is SNHLY and CDR2 FYNNEI. CDR3 length: 15 residues. V lost 0 bases and J lost 4, with 9 bases in between.

The chain combines TRBV11-1 with TRBJ2-2, with 7 bases lining up with TRBD2. Per the germline V gene, CDR1 is SGHAT and CDR2 is FQDESV (reference sequence). V shed 3 bases, J shed 7 bases, and the junction held 2 bases outside the gene matches. The CDR3 extends over 13 amino acids. CDR3 nucleotides: TGTGCCAGCAGCTTCGGACTAGACGGGGAGCTGTTTTTT. Translated: CASSFGLDGELFF. Full variable domain (missing parts from reference TRBV11-1 and TRBJ2-2): EAEVAQSPRYKITEKSQAVAFWCDPISGHATLYWYRQILGQGPELLVQFQDESVVDDSQLPKDRFSAERLKGVDSTLKIQPAELGDSAMYLCASSFGLDGELFFGEGSRLTVL.

The chain couples TRBV7-3 to TRBJ1-2; D gene ambiguous. V lost 4 bases and J lost 4, with 19 bases in between. This CDR3 has 16 residues. CDR1 SGHTA and CDR2 FQGTGA come from the germline V gene. The CDR3 here is CASSSPLIRGFYGYTF. Here the CDR3 DNA reads TGTGCCAGCAGCTCGCCTTTGATCCGGGGATTCTATGGCTACACCTTC.

The rearrangement joins TRBV13 to TRBJ1-1; D may be TRBD1 (5 bases). This CDR3 spans 16 amino acids. Trimming shortened V by 1 base and J by 0 bases, and 12 bases separated the two germline ends. CDR1 is PRHDT, CDR2 FYEKMQ, per germline (reference sequence). CDR3 sequence (DNA): TGTGCCAGCAGCTTAGAAACGGTAGGGGTGAACACTGAAGCTTTCTTT. Protein: CASSLETVGVNTEAFF. Using reference TRBV13 and TRBJ1-1 for the parts outside the CDR3, the full variable domain is AAGVIQSPRHLIKEKRETATLKCYPIPRHDTVYWYQQGPGQDPQFLISFYEKMQSDKGSIPDRFSAQQFSDYHSELNMSSLELGDSALYFCASSLETVGVNTEAFFGQGTRLTVV.

Worth noting for this clone: The same CDR3 is also encoded by other DNA sequences in this sample. The rearrangement uses TRBV5-1 and TRBJ1-3; D gene unclear. Germline loops: CDR1 SGHRS, CDR2 YFSETQ. V was shortened by 0 bases and J by 0 bases, with 7 bases between the two germline ends. The CDR3 spans 15 residues. The CDR3 region has the DNA TGCGCCAGCAGCTTGGACAGCTTCTCTGGAAACACCATATATTTT. This gives the protein CASSLDSFSGNTIYF.

This chain connects TRBV2 to TRBJ1-5; D unresolved. Germline CDR1 reads SNHLY; CDR2 reads FYNNEI. V was clipped by 6 bases and J by 0 bases, with 15 bases between them. The CDR3 has 16 residues. The CDR3 sequence: CASRGGPLISNQPQHF. DNA of the CDR3: TGTGCCAGCAGGGGTGGGCCGTTAATTAGCAATCAGCCCCAGCATTTT.

The chain is built from TRBV29-1 and TRBJ1-4; 7 bases map to TRBD1. The CDR3 runs 14 residues. J was trimmed by 7 bases and V by 0 bases; bases with no gene match: 5. Germline CDR1 SQVTM, CDR2 ANQGSEA. This CDR3 reads CSVEDRGWGEKLFF. The CDR3 region has the DNA TGCAGCGTTGAAGACAGGGGGTGGGGTGAAAAACTGTTTTTT. Complete variable domain (other parts from reference TRBV29-1 and TRBJ1-4): SAVISQKPSRDICQRGTSLTIQCQVDSQVTMMFWYRQQPGQSLTLIATANQGSEATYESGFVIDKFPISRPNLTFSTLTVSNMSPEDSSIYLCSVEDRGWGEKLFFGSGTQLSVL.

V and J are TRBV10-1 and TRBJ1-1; D remains ambiguous. V was shortened by 6 bases and J by 1 base, with 9 bases between the two germline ends. The CDR3 has 13 amino acids. CDR1 and CDR2 (germline): WNHNN, SYGVQD (reference sequence). For the CDR3, the DNA is TGCGCCAGCAGCGATAGATGGAACACTGAAGCTTTCTTT. It translates to CASSDRWNTEAFF.

This chain uses TRBV25-1 with TRBJ1-1, with a possible D match to TRBD1 (6 bases). The CDR3 sequence is 13 residues long. Germline CDR1 MGHDK, CDR2 SYGVNS. With 5 bases removed from V and 4 bases from J, the gap between germline ends came to 11 bases. The CDR3, as DNA: TGTGCCAGCAGTCCCAGGGGTGGCACTGAAGCTTTCTTT. Its translation: CASSPRGGTEAFF.

The rearrangement uses TRBV7-9 and TRBJ2-7; D perhaps matches TRBD1 (5 bases). This CDR3 comprises 16 residues. Germline V gives CDR1 SEHNR, CDR2 FQNEAQ (reference sequence). V was cut by 3 bases and J by 3 bases, with 18 bases left in between. CDR3 amino acids: CASSFASGHIYYEQYV. The DNA for the CDR3 is TGTGCCAGCAGCTTCGCCTCCGGACATATCTACTACGAGCAGTACGTC.

The rearrangement joins TRBV7-8 to TRBJ2-6; TRBD1 agrees at 7 bases. Trimming removed 5 bases from V and 0 bases from J; junction bases left unmatched: 16. CDR1 is SGHVS and CDR2 is FQNEAQ in the germline V gene. The CDR3 extends over 20 amino acids. CDR3 bases: TGTGCCAGCAGCCTCGCGTGGGGACAGAAAAATTCCTCTGGGGCCAACGTCCTGACTTTC. Protein: CASSLAWGQKNSSGANVLTF.

The gene calls are TRBV14 and TRBJ1-1; a weak D match, TRBD1 (6 bases). Germline lookup yields CDR1 SGHDN and CDR2 FVKESK. The CDR3 loop spans 15 amino acids. Trimming removed 5 bases from V and 6 bases from J, with 19 bases in between. The CDR3 coding sequence is TGTGCCAGCAGCAAATACAGGGATAATTTCTCTGAAGCTTTCTTT. This translates into CASSKYRDNFSEAFF.

This chain links TRBV9 with TRBJ1-1; D is possibly TRBD1 (5 bases). This CDR3 has 17 residues. Trimming cost V 4 bases and J 2 bases, with 21 bases left between them. From germline, CDR1 is SGDLS and CDR2 YYNGEE. DNA of the CDR3: TGTGCCAGCAGCCCCACCGACAGAACGAGGACCAACACTGAAGCTTTCTTT. It yields the protein CASSPTDRTRTNTEAFF.

The V call is TRBV29-1, the J call TRBJ2-5, with D possibly TRBD1 on 6 matching bases. The germline gives CDR1 SQVTM, CDR2 ANQGSEA. This CDR3 is built from 13 residues. V gave up 7 bases and J gave up 4 bases, with 16 bases separating them. The CDR3 DNA is TGCAGCGCCGAACAGGGTTTAGGAGAGACCCAGTACTTC. Protein: CSAEQGLGETQYF.

The J gene is TRBJ2-5, the V gene TRBV6-5; D call uncertain. The DNA end is more similar to TRBJ2-7, so the J call may be wrong. Germline lookup yields CDR1 MNHEY and CDR2 SVGAGI. The CDR3 extends over 13 amino acids. The CDR3 bases are TGTGCCAGCAGTTACGCCGTCGCGTACGAGCAGTACTTC. Protein sequence: CASSYAVAYEQYF.

The chain joins TRBV5-4 to TRBJ2-3, with TRBD2 matching over 16 bases. CDR3 size: 16 residues. The junction had 6 bases not matched to a gene; V was cut back by 6 bases and J by 5 bases. In germline, CDR1 is SGHNT, CDR2 YYREEE (reference sequence). Written as DNA, the CDR3 is TGTGCCAGCACCCTGGGACTAGCGGGGGGGCAAGATACGCAGTATTTT. Residues: CASTLGLAGGQDTQYF.

The CDR3 DNA is TGTGCCAGCAGCTTATCCGGGGGGCAAGAGACCCAGTACTTC. It specifies CASSLSGGQETQYF. The chain is built from TRBV7-3 and TRBJ2-5; 7 bases are shared with TRBD2. With V trimmed by 2 bases and J by 2 bases, 2 bases remained unmatched. Germline CDR1 SGHTA, CDR2 FQGTGA. The CDR3 length is 14 residues.

The chain links TRBV4-1 to TRBJ2-3; D not certain. Trimming removed 2 bases at V and 1 base at J, with 4 bases between. The CDR3 has 13 residues. In germline, CDR1 is MGHRA, CDR2 YSYEKL. The CDR3 sequence: CASSQTGTDTQYF. CDR3 in DNA: TGCGCCAGCAGCCAAACAGGCACAGATACGCAGTATTTT.

For this clone: The same CDR3 arises from other DNA sequences in this sample as well. The chain combines TRBV9 with TRBJ1-5; the D is unclear. The V and J ends lost 2 bases and 4 bases respectively, with 7 bases between them. The CDR3 consists of 13 residues. Germline CDR1 is SGDLS and CDR2 is YYNGEE. The CDR3 coding sequence is TGTGCCAGCAGCGTCGGGGAGAATCAGCCCCAGCATTTT. Amino acids: CASSVGENQPQHF.

This clone showed up just a few times. This CDR3 reads CASSQDRSNEKLFF. The CDR3 DNA reads as TGCGCCAGCAGCCAAGATAGGAGTAATGAAAAACTGTTTTTT. This chain joins TRBV4-1 and TRBJ1-4; D gene ambiguous. V lost 0 bases to trimming and J lost 4 bases, with 6 bases between them. The germline gives CDR1 MGHRA, CDR2 YSYEKL. The CDR3 runs to 14 residues.

This chain connects TRBV5-1 to TRBJ1-3; D gene uncertain. CDR3 length equals 15 residues. The V gene's germline CDR1 is SGHRS and CDR2 YFSETQ. V shed 0 bases and J shed 4 bases, with 11 bases lying between them. The CDR3 loop is CASSLVGEPGNTIYF. In nucleotides, the CDR3 is TGCGCCAGCAGCTTGGTGGGAGAGCCCGGAAACACCATATATTTT.

The V gene is TRBV7-8, the J gene TRBJ1-2; D is undetermined. The CDR3 runs 17 residues. Germline values: CDR1 SGHVS, CDR2 FQNEAQ. The ends were cut back, 2 bases at V and 1 base at J, with 17 bases in the middle. The CDR3 sequence: CASSLPGDGRINYGYTF. In DNA form, the CDR3 reads TGTGCCAGCAGCTTACCGGGAGATGGACGCATTAACTATGGCTACACCTTC.

This chain connects TRBV4-3 to TRBJ1-2; no clear D gene. The CDR3 runs 13 residues. Trimming pared 0 bases from V and 8 bases from J, leaving 10 bases between. CDR1 and CDR2 (germline): LGHNA, YSLEER. The CDR3: CASSQDPGCGYTF. In nucleotides, the CDR3 is TGCGCCAGCAGCCAAGACCCGGGGTGCGGCTACACCTTC.

Concerning this clone itself: Other DNA sequences in this specimen translate into the identical CDR3. This chain links TRBV6-1 with TRBJ2-5, with TRBD2 as a possible D gene (5 bases). The V end was cut by 1 base, the J end by 0 bases, with 12 bases between. The CDR3 sequence is 16 residues long. CDR1 is MNHNS, CDR2 SASEGT, per germline. For the CDR3, the DNA is TGTGCCAGCAGTGAAGACGGGGTTTCTAACCAAGAGACCCAGTACTTC. It is translated as CASSEDGVSNQETQYF.

This clone was counted between two and nine times. The chain couples TRBV2 to TRBJ2-7, with 11 nucleotides matching TRBD1. The germline gives CDR1 SNHLY, CDR2 FYNNEI. CDR3 length: 14 residues. V shed 5 bases and J 9 bases; nucleotides not matched to a gene: 9. The DNA of the CDR3 is TGTGCCAGCAGTCCCCGGACAGGGGGCTGGGGGCAGTACTTC. It codes for CASSPRTGGWGQYF.

The table lists this clone with a few counts. The V and J genes are TRBV6-1 and TRBJ2-7; D is perhaps TRBD2 (5 bases). Trimming pared 6 bases from V and 0 bases from J, leaving 9 bases between. CDR3 length equals 13 residues. Germline lookup yields CDR1 MNHNS and CDR2 SASEGT. CDR3 loop: CASREGSSYEQYF. The CDR3 DNA follows: TGTGCCAGCAGAGAGGGCAGCTCCTACGAGCAGTACTTC.

The chain joins TRBV28 to TRBJ1-2; maybe TRBD1 (5 bases). The V gene's germline CDR1 is MDHEN and CDR2 SYDVKM. The CDR3 has 15 residues. V lost 1 base, J lost 5 bases, and 14 bases lay in between. The CDR3 reads CASSLSGRGGYGYTF. The DNA for the CDR3 is TGTGCCAGCAGTTTATCCGGGCGGGGGGGTTATGGCTACACCTTC.

V usage is TRBV5-4 and J usage is TRBJ1-1; D is ambiguous. CDR1 and CDR2 from the germline V gene are SGHNT and YYREEE (reference sequence). V lost 1 base, J lost 0 bases, and 4 bases lay in between. This CDR3 spans 13 amino acids. The CDR3 region is CASSLIMNTEAFF. The CDR3 DNA sequence: TGTGCCAGCAGCTTGATCATGAACACTGAAGCTTTCTTT.

The rearrangement joins TRBV15 to TRBJ1-5; 11 bases fit TRBD1. V was clipped by 5 bases and J by 4 bases; unmatched bases: 1. There are 14 residues in the CDR3. From germline, CDR1 is LNHNV and CDR2 YYDKDF (reference sequence). The DNA of the CDR3 is TGTGCCACCAGCGGGACAGGGGGAAATCAGCCCCAGCATTTT. It encodes CATSGTGGNQPQHF.

This clone came up a few times. The chain links TRBV5-6 to TRBJ1-1; a possible D gene is TRBD1 (5 bases). V gave up 0 bases and J gave up 4 bases, with 13 bases separating them. Germline V gene lookup returns CDR1 SGHDT and CDR2 YYEEEE. CDR3 length: 15 amino acids. The CDR3 loop reads CASSLGGGVGTEAFF. CDR3 bases: TGTGCCAGCAGCTTGGGGGGAGGGGTGGGCACTGAAGCTTTCTTT.

This clone was detected only a few times. The chain employs TRBV28 and TRBJ1-3; 9 bases map to TRBD1. The trim removed 5 bases at V and 0 bases at J, leaving 2 bases unmatched. This CDR3 contains 15 residues. Germline lookup yields CDR1 MDHEN and CDR2 SYDVKM. CDR3: CASSETGGSGNTIYF. The CDR3 nucleotides are TGTGCCAGCAGTGAGACAGGGGGCTCTGGAAACACCATATATTTT.

V and J are TRBV6-5 and TRBJ1-4; weak D call: TRBD1 (5 bases). The V gene lost 4 bases and the J gene lost 3 bases, with 12 bases spanning the gap. This CDR3 has 15 residues. Germline lookup yields CDR1 MNHEY and CDR2 SVGAGI. The CDR3, as DNA: TGTGCCAGCAGTTTAGCCCCGGGGGCTAATGAAAAACTGTTTTTT. It specifies CASSLAPGANEKLFF.